A selection of T cell receptor beta chains follows, all from one sample in a study of cytomegalovirus exposure and HLA in healthy donors. Assay: immunoSEQ multiplex PCR; the TCRdb copy retains only in-frame clones and omits some. The profile shows under 200,000 clones, approximately 80% of them singletons. Sequenced sample: PBMCs. Receptors originate from a man aged 60-69 years in good health and CMV-seronegative. The conserved cysteine and the conserved F or W are not part of the CDR3 here.

CDR3	V
ASRITAPGLPSTDTQY	TRBV2
AWDRYSYEQY	TRBV30
ASSLVSLSLNEQF	TRBV7-8
ASSHADRAVNEKLF	TRBV4-2
ACGTGVGANVLT	TRBV7-9
ASRSGGTGFFVSRGYT	TRBV28
ASSPTSGEVGSGELF	TRBV7-9
ASSQAIVSSPLH	TRBV7-8
ASSRSGGSSYEQY	TRBV5-1
ASSTGQGYYEQY	TRBV5-1
ASSHRVSTEAF	TRBV21-1
AWSEGLPNTEAF	TRBV30
ASSLGWQLNEQF	TRBV5-1
ASSLGARDEETQY	TRBV5-4
ASSPLTGTQH	TRBV28
ASSLGLSFLYEQY	TRBV5-5
ASSKGLAPAADTQY	TRBV6-1
ASSPGTPLTDTQY	TRBV19
ASSPGTSGRAVPDTQY	TRBV5-1
ASSQSPDRSYEQY	TRBV14
ASSQAGGIANIQY	TRBV14
ASTRQVDTEAF	TRBV2
ASSLMTGVSGANVLT	TRBV5-1
ASSYAAGRETQY	TRBV6-6
ASSYPAGGFEQY	TRBV6-6
ASKGQLNSPLH	TRBV2
ASSLQGQGTEAF	TRBV5-6
ATSRGENTEAF	TRBV15
ASSYFRGADTGELF	TRBV6-5
ASRDTGTVKNTEAF	TRBV5-1
ASSLSRGTGVPSTEAF	TRBV5-8
ASSLGRTSSSYEQY	TRBV7-8
ASIRQGAYNEQF	TRBV6-1
ASSILGLWSEQY	TRBV19
ASSGGFRSPETQY	TRBV2
ASSPVGQGNSPLH	TRBV6-1
ASSLALGRSAEAF	TRBV5-1
ASSRERADTQY	TRBV6-4
ASSNKGGRNTEAF	TRBV6-6
ARIGDGQGNQPQH	TRBV5-3
SVDRDRATDTQY	TRBV29-1
ASSYTVGAGYEQY	TRBV6-6
ASSLGPGQTNQPQH	TRBV5-1
ASRFSSSGPNQPQH	TRBV27
ASSEGLAGGVWSSQY	TRBV5-1
ASSEGGGYGYT	TRBV10-2
ASSGWGEGTYNEQF	TRBV5-1
SAAGTGNGELF	TRBV29-1
ASSLAGGHSYEQY	TRBV5-1
AISGSGRAEAGTDTQY	TRBV10-3
ASSGMAYTGELF	TRBV2
SVRWDSSVSGYT	TRBV29-1